This entry lists 3 T cell receptor beta chains sequenced from one sample in a study of vaccination effects on CD4 cells after COVID-19. Profiling relied on immunoSEQ multiplex PCR, and the TCRdb table lists in-frame clones only, not all of them. The sample lists 50,000 to 65,000 clones, approximately 79% seen once, with more than 2% in the top ten. Their target antigens are unknown. The ViraFEST assay expanded antigen-specific CD4+ T cells with viral peptide pools before sequencing. A 10-day culture period preceded the isolation of CD4+ T cells. The material sequenced was CD4+ T cells from PBMCs cultured with HCoV-229E spike peptides, taken before COVID-19 vaccination. Receptors were obtained from a human donor who received a COVID-19 vaccine.

The chain is built from TRBV19 and TRBJ2-2; no clear D gene. Germline loops: CDR1 LNHDA, CDR2 SQIVND (reference sequence). The CDR3 totals 14 residues. Trimming left V 5 bases short and J 0 bases short, with 7 bases between. Here the CDR3 DNA reads TGTGCCAGTAGTTTAGTCGCGAACACCGGGGAGCTGTTTTTT. Amino acid sequence: CASSLVANTGELFF.

V usage is TRBV5-1 and J usage is TRBJ2-5; no definite D call. The germline V gene encodes CDR1 SGHRS and CDR2 YFSETQ. The CDR3 extends over 11 amino acids. Trimming removed 3 bases from V and 2 bases from J, with 2 bases in between. This CDR3 is CASSWQETQYF. The CDR3 DNA is TGCGCCAGCAGCTGGCAAGAGACCCAGTACTTC.

The V and J genes are TRBV7-2 and TRBJ2-7; weak D call: TRBD2 (7 bases). Deletions cut 6 bases from V and 5 bases from J, with 17 bases between. CDR3 length: 14 amino acids. Germline V gene data show CDR1 as SGHTA and CDR2 as FQGNSA. The DNA of the CDR3 is TGTGCCAGCAGTTTTAAGGCGGGGGCGGACGAGCAGTACGTC. Encoded protein: CASSFKAGADEQYV.